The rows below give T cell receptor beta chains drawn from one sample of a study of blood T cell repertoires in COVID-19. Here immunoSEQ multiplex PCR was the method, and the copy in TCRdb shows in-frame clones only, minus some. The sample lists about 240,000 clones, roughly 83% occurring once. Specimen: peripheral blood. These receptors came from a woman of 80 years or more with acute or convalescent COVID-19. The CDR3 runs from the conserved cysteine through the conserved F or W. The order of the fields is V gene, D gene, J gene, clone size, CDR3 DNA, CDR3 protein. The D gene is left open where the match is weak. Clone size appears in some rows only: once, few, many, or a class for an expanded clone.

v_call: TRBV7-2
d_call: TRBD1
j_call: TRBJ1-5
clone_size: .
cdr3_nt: TGTGCCAGCAGCCCCCACGGGACAGGGGGCTGGTGGAGCAATCAGCCCCAGCATTTT
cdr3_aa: CASSPHGTGGWWSNQPQHF

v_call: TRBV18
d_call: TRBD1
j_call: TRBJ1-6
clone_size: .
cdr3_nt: TGTGCCAGCTCACCAGTACAGGGGTTGGATAATTCACCCCTCCACTTT
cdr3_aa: CASSPVQGLDNSPLHF

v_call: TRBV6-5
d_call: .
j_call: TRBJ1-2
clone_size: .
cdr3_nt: TGTGCCAGCAGTATACAGGGTGGGCCTTATGGCTACACCTTC
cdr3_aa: CASSIQGGPYGYTF

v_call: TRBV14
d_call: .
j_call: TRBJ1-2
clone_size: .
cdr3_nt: TGTGCCAGCAGCTCCCAGGAAACCTTCTATGGCTACACCTTC
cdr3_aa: CASSSQETFYGYTF

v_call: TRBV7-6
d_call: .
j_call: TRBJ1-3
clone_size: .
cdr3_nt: TGTGCCAGCAGCTTAGTGCCCAGCGGGAGCTCTGGAAACACCATATATTTT
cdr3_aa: CASSLVPSGSSGNTIYF

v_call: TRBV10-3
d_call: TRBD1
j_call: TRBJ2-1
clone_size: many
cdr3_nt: TGTGCCATCAGCCTCGGACAGGGGTTCGGCAATGAGCAGTTCTTC
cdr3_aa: CAISLGQGFGNEQFF

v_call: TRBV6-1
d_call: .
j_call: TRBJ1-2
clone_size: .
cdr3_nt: TGTGCCAGCAGTGCAAGGGGGGGGCGCGGTAGCTATGGCTACACCTTC
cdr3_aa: CASSARGGRGSYGYTF

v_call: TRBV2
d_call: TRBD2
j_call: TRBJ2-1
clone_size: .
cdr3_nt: TGTGCCAGCAGTGATCTAGCGGGGGCCTACACTGAGCAGTTCTTC
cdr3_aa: CASSDLAGAYTEQFF

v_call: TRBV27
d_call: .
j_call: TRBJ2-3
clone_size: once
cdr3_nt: TGTGCCAGCAGTGGACGGGTTAGAGGGGGAGATACGCAGTATTTT
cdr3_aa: CASSGRVRGGDTQYF

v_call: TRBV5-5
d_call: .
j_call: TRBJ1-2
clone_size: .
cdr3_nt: TGTGCCAGCAGCTTGGTGATAAACTTTAACTATGGCTACACCTTC
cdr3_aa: CASSLVINFNYGYTF

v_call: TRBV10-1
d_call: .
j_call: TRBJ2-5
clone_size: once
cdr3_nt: TGCGCCAGCAGTCACAGCATCGGAAAAGAGACCCAGTACTTC
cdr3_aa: CASSHSIGKETQYF

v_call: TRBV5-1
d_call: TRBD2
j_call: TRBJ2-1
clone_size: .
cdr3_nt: TGCGCCAGCAGCTTCACCGGGGGACTATCCTACAATGAGCAGTTCTTC
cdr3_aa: CASSFTGGLSYNEQFF

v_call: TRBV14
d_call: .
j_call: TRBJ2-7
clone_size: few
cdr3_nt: TGTGCCAGCAGCCAGACAGGCCTGACCTACGAGCAGTACTTC
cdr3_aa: CASSQTGLTYEQYF

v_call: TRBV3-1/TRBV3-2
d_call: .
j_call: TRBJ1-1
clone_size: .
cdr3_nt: TGTGCCAGCAGCCTACCGGGGGGTGAAGCTTTCTTT
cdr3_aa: CASSLPGGEAFF

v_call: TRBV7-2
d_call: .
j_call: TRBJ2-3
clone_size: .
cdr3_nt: TGTGCCAGCAGCCCAGAGGACAGCCTCATGGATACGCAGTATTTT
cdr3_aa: CASSPEDSLMDTQYF

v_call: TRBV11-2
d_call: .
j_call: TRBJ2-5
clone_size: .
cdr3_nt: TGTGCCAGCAGCTTACGTCCCGGACAGAGGGAGACCCAGTACTTC
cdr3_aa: CASSLRPGQRETQYF

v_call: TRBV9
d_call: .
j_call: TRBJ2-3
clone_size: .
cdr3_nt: TGTGCCAGCAGCGTAGGCGGTAGCGATAGCACAGATACGCAGTATTTT
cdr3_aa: CASSVGGSDSTDTQYF

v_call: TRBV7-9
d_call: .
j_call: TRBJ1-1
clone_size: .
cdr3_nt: TGTGCCAGCAGCTTAGGAGGGAGGAACACTGAAGCTTTCTTT
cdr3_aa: CASSLGGRNTEAFF

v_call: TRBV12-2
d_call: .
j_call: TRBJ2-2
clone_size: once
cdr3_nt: TGTGCAAGTCGCCCCGCAATGGGGACAGGGAAGTTCAGGACCGGGGAGCTGTTTTTT
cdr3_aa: CASRPAMGTGKFRTGELFF

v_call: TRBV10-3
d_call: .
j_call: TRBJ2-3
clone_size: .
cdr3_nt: TGTGCCATCAGTGAGAGGTCACCCCCCGAGGGGCAGTATTTT
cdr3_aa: CAISERSPPEGQYF

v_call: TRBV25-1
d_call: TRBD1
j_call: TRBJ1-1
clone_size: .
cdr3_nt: TGTGCCAGCAGTCTTACAGGGGGGAACACTGAAGCTTTCTTT
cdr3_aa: CASSLTGGNTEAFF

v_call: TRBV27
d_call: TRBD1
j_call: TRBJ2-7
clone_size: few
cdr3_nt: TGTGCCAGCAGTCCACAGGGGTCCATACCCTACGAGCAGTACTTC
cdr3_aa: CASSPQGSIPYEQYF

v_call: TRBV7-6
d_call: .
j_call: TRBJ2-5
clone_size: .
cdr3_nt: TGTGCCAGCAGCTTAAGGTCCTCGCGGATCCAAGAGACCCAGTACTTC
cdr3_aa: CASSLRSSRIQETQYF

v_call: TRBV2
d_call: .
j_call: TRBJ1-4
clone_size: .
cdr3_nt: TGTGCCAGCAGTCTGGACAGTAGGAAACTGTTTTTT
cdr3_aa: CASSLDSRKLFF